The 18 T cell receptor beta chains below all came from one sample that was sequenced in a study of shared clonotypes between healthy human individuals. Sequenced by immunoSEQ multiplex PCR; TCRdb stores in-frame clones only, minus some. The data show hundreds of thousands of clones, around 97% seen once. Sequencing was carried out using naive CD4+ T cells sorted from blood. The subset here: CD45RA+ positively selected. The receptors were gathered from a woman under 40 in good health.

This chain uses TRBV5-5 with TRBJ2-5; TRBD2 aligns across 8 bases. Germline CDR1 is SGHKS and CDR2 is YYEKEE (reference sequence). The CDR3 covers 14 residues. Trimming at V came to 5 bases and at J to 5 bases, leaving 8 bases not matched to a gene. The chain's CDR3 is CASRGAGELETQYF. The CDR3 bases are TGTGCCAGCAGGGGAGCGGGAGAATTGGAGACCCAGTACTTC.

J is TRBJ1-1 and V is TRBV14; D is unclear. The CDR3 covers 13 residues. V was clipped by 1 base and J by 9 bases, with 12 bases between them. The germline gives CDR1 SGHDN, CDR2 FVKESK. The chain's CDR3 is CASSQGLSTKAFF. The CDR3 DNA follows: TGTGCCAGCAGCCAAGGGCTCAGTACTAAAGCTTTCTTT.

The chain links TRBV7-8 to TRBJ2-3; weak D call: TRBD2 (6 bases). CDR1 is SGHVS, CDR2 FQNEAQ, per germline. Trimming stripped 4 bases from V and 0 bases from J, with 14 bases between. The CDR3 consists of 16 residues. This CDR3 reads CASSSRDFRSTDTQYF. The DNA of the CDR3 is TGTGCCAGCAGCTCTCGGGACTTCCGTAGCACAGATACGCAGTATTTT.

V is TRBV2 and J is TRBJ1-2; D not resolved. Trimming left V 7 bases short and J 0 bases short, with 12 bases between. The CDR3 covers 14 residues. Germline loops: CDR1 SNHLY, CDR2 FYNNEI. The CDR3 here is CASMPGRANYGYTF. CDR3 bases: TGTGCCAGCATGCCGGGCAGAGCTAACTATGGCTACACCTTC. Full variable domain (outside the CDR3, taken from reference TRBV2 and TRBJ1-2): EPEVTQTPSHQVTQMGQEVILRCVPISNHLYFYWYRQILGQKVEFLVSFYNNEISEKSEIFDDQFSVERPDGSNFTLKIRSTKLEDSAMYFCASMPGRANYGYTFGSGTRLTVV.

The V gene is TRBV28, the J gene TRBJ2-2; weak D call: TRBD2 (6 bases). Germline CDR1 reads MDHEN; CDR2 reads SYDVKM. The CDR3 spans 14 residues. The germline V and J ends were trimmed by 2 bases and 6 bases, with 10 bases remaining between them. The CDR3 reads CASSLEGEAGELFF. In DNA, the CDR3 is TGTGCCAGCAGTTTAGAAGGGGAGGCCGGGGAGCTGTTTTTT.

The rearrangement links TRBV7-8 to TRBJ2-7, with D possibly TRBD2 on 8 matching bases. The CDR3 totals 15 residues. Germline CDR1 and CDR2: SGHVS and FQNEAQ. The ends were cut back, 5 bases at V and 2 bases at J, with 16 bases in the middle. The CDR3 DNA reads as TGTGCCAGCAGCCGAAGGGGGCGGGAGGCCTACGAGCAGTACTTC. Translation: CASSRRGREAYEQYF.

V gene TRBV14 combines with J gene TRBJ1-3; D gene uncertain. Germline CDR1 SGHDN, CDR2 FVKESK. V dropped 8 bases and J dropped 3 bases, with 17 bases sitting between them. The CDR3 length is 15 residues. The CDR3 loop is CASRGSGSGGNTIYF. In DNA form, the CDR3 reads TGTGCCAGCCGAGGGTCGGGATCGGGTGGAAACACCATATATTTT.

Details on this clone: The same CDR3 is also encoded by other DNA sequences in this sample. The rearrangement uses TRBV7-9 and TRBJ2-3, with TRBD2 matching over 8 bases. This CDR3 spans 15 amino acids. Germline V CDR1 and CDR2: SEHNR, FQNEAQ (reference sequence). V lost 4 bases to trimming and J lost 0 bases; unmatched junction nucleotides: 3. CDR3 DNA: TGTGCCAGCAGCTCTGGACTAGCTAGCACAGATACGCAGTATTTT. Its protein product is CASSSGLASTDTQYF. Full variable domain (rest looked up from reference TRBV7-9 and TRBJ2-3): DTGVSQNPRHKITKRGQNVTFRCDPISEHNRLYWYRQTLGQGPEFLTYFQNEAQLEKSRLLSDRFSAERPKGSFSTLEIQRTEQGDSAMYLCASSSGLASTDTQYFGPGTRLTVL.

V and J are TRBV2 and TRBJ1-1; no clear D. The germline V gene has CDR1 SNHLY and CDR2 FYNNEI. This CDR3 has 15 amino acids. The DNA of the CDR3 is TGTGGCGTGCCCGGGGAGGCCCTATTTACCACTGAAGCTTTCTTT. Protein sequence: CGVPGEALFTTEAFF. Filled out from reference TRBV2 and TRBJ1-1, the complete variable domain reads EPEVTQTPSHQVTQMGQEVILRCVPISNHLYFYWYRQILGQKVEFLVSFYNNEISEKSEIFDDQFSVERPDGSNFTLKIRSTKLEDSAMYFCGVPGEALFTTEAFFGQGTRLTVV.

J is TRBJ2-2 and V is TRBV15; D not certain. The CDR3 is 13 residues long. V lost 11 bases and J lost 1, with 11 bases in between. Germline assignment: CDR1 LNHNV and CDR2 YYDKDF (reference sequence). CDR3 in DNA: TGTGCCGCGGCGTCTGAGAACACCGGGGAGCTGTTTTTT. This translates into CAAASENTGELFF.

This rearrangement joins TRBV28 to TRBJ1-5; 9 bases align to TRBD1. The germline CDR1 and CDR2 sequences are MDHEN and SYDVKM. The CDR3 covers 14 residues. Germline trimming cut 8 bases from V and 4 bases from J; bases unmatched to any gene: 6. In DNA form, the CDR3 reads TGTGCCAGCTCAGGGGACAGGGTAAATCAGCCCCAGCATTTT. Residues: CASSGDRVNQPQHF.

The rearrangement joins TRBV11-2 to TRBJ2-3, with 8 bases identical to TRBD2. Looked up from germline, CDR1 is SGHAT and CDR2 is FQNNGV. CDR3 length equals 12 residues. V was pared by 5 bases and J by 9 bases, with 4 bases of the junction left unmatched. This CDR3 is CASSRGGWTQYF. CDR3 nucleotides: TGTGCCAGCAGCCGGGGGGGATGGACGCAGTATTTT.

This chain links TRBV6-5 with TRBJ1-1; D remains ambiguous. CDR3 length equals 15 residues. Trimming took 1 base from V and 13 from J, leaving 22 bases between them. CDR1 and CDR2 (germline): MNHEY, SVGAGI. This CDR3 is CASSYYPRRAARLFF. CDR3 nucleotides: TGTGCCAGCAGTTACTACCCCCGGAGGGCGGCTCGTCTTTTCTTT.

The chain has TRBV14 and TRBJ1-1; no definite D call. In germline, CDR1 is SGHDN, CDR2 FVKESK. The CDR3 contains 14 residues. The V end was cut by 3 bases, the J end by 6 bases, with 14 bases between. CDR3 sequence reads: CASSQTRKGAEAFF. The DNA for the CDR3 is TGTGCCAGCAGCCAGACCCGGAAAGGCGCTGAAGCTTTCTTT.

This clone appeared once. This chain connects TRBV18 to TRBJ2-2; D may be TRBD1 or TRBD2 (5 bases each). Per germline, CDR1 KGHSH and CDR2 LQKENI. Trimming removed 1 base from V and 4 bases from J, with 13 bases in between. The CDR3 has 16 residues. The CDR3 sequence: CASSPRPPGTTGELFF. In nucleotides, the CDR3 is TGTGCCAGCTCACCACGGCCCCCCGGGACCACCGGGGAGCTGTTTTTT.

This chain connects TRBV28 to TRBJ1-1, with D possibly being TRBD1 (5 bases). CDR1 and CDR2 from the germline V gene are MDHEN and SYDVKM. The CDR3 loop spans 11 amino acids. Trimming removed 2 bases from V and 12 bases from J, with 10 bases in between. CDR3 in amino acids: CASSLAGTPFF. The CDR3 DNA follows: TGTGCCAGCAGTTTAGCAGGGACGCCTTTCTTT.

V and J are TRBV27 and TRBJ2-5; 7 nucleotides align to TRBD2. This CDR3 has 12 amino acids. The germline CDR1 and CDR2 sequences are MNHEY and SMNVEV (reference sequence). With 7 bases clipped from V and 7 bases from J, the junction kept 6 bases outside the gene matches. The CDR3 reads CASTGTMGTQYF. The CDR3 region has the DNA TGTGCCAGCACGGGGACTATGGGGACCCAGTACTTC.

The rearrangement joins TRBV6-1 to TRBJ1-4; unclear D gene. The V gene's germline CDR1 is MNHNS and CDR2 SASEGT. Trimming shortened V by 3 bases and J by 4 bases, and 12 bases separated the two germline ends. The CDR3 is made up of 15 amino acids. The CDR3 DNA reads TGTGCCAGCAGTGATCCGGACGAGTTTAATGAAAAACTGTTTTTT. Residues: CASSDPDEFNEKLFF.